The sequence of this T cell receptor beta chain was determined in a study of shared clonotypes between healthy human individuals. Study-level background: Those who served as donors were a couple of women and three men between the ages of 18 and 49. Study outcomes and limitations: Collection of samples was limited to blood; tissue repertoires likely differ. Naive subsets tended to show greater estimated richness than memory subsets.

Worth noting for this clone: Its antigen is not identified.

Germline V gives CDR1 MDHEN, CDR2 SYDVKM. This CDR3 has 17 amino acids. V lost 6 bases to trimming and J lost 3 bases; unmatched junction nucleotides: 13. Sequencing used immunoSEQ multiplex PCR; TCRdb keeps in-frame clones, though not all of them. Among roughly 2,500,000 clones listed, 80% to 95% were seen once. Donors, healthy HIV-negative adults, lacked recent acute infections or vaccinations. Sequenced material: naive CD4+ T cells from PBMCs. Indicated subset: CD45RA+ positively selected. This clonotype was obtained from a man younger than 35 in good health. Some clones in this sample may be carry-over from other donors' samples. The chain joins TRBV28 to TRBJ2-7; TRBD1 matches 11 bases. CDR3 loop: CASRSWTGGGLHYEQYF. CDR3 bases: TGTGCCAGCAGAAGCTGGACAGGGGGCGGCTTACACTACGAGCAGTACTTC.